The entry that follows covers one T cell receptor beta chain sequence. Which antigen it targets is not known. No much larger clone is present one base from it, and per-base qualities are unavailable. The data belong to a study of early T cells in non-severe SARS-CoV-2 infection (dated by TCRdb to the early 2020s). Background on the whole study: Because TCR sequencing was done on bulk RNA from unsorted whole blood, the alpha and beta chains could not be paired. Study-wide findings and limitations: VDJdb matching was skewed toward anti-spike CD8 responses, so virus-specific expansions were likely underestimated and private and CD4 specificities were missed.

V was cut back by 1 base and J by 10 bases, leaving a gap of 13 bases between them. The germline V gene (reference sequence) specifies SSHAT as CDR1 and FNYEAQ as CDR2. The CDR3 runs 13 residues from the cysteine to the phenylalanine. Only the CDR3 DNA stays, 39 bases, in frame from base 1. Libraries came from 5' RACE. Sequencing was performed on a NextSeq 500. In the TCR library protocol, unique molecular identifiers were attached to individual cDNA molecules to correct for PCR bias and sequencing error. Sequencing covered both TCR alpha and beta chains, and within each sample the abundances of alpha and beta sequences were tightly co-correlated. On the authors' methods: Decombinator V4 was used to annotate TCR sequences for V gene, J gene and CDR3. TCRs were defined as expanded if a significant change between any two time points was detected under a Poisson model with p below 0.0001. Abundances of TCRs were expressed as counts per million after normalisation to the total number of TCRs sequenced in each sample. MAIT TCRs were defined by TRAV1-2 paired with TRAJ12, TRAJ20 or TRAJ33, and iNKT TCRs by TRAV10 paired with TRAJ18. VDJdb, accessed on 1 November 2021, was searched for TCRs annotated for CMV, EBV and SARS-CoV-2, and TCRs annotated for more than one antigen were excluded. TCRdb cleaned the public reads at Q25 with fastp, built clones with MiXCR and kept in-frame beta chains. Merged by CDR3 protein, the rows form single entries marked with the most common genes and DNA. In this record, the V and J calls reflect TCRdb's handling and not the investigators' own analysis. This sample has roughly 46,000 distinct CDR3 sequences in its table, and about a tenth of those were observed once. Around 5.3% of the sample rests with the top ten.

Set within a cohort of healthcare workers in London, UK, this nested case-control study involved weekly PCR testing of nasopharyngeal swabs along with blood sampling. Between 23 and 31 March 2020, the week of the UK lockdown, healthcare workers were enrolled and then followed up weekly for as long as 16 weeks. Sequencing was performed on whole blood, taken at baseline. The receptor was isolated from an adult who was a healthcare worker with PCR-confirmed SARS-CoV-2 infection or an uninfected control (not recorded which). Recombination linked TRBV7-7 to TRBJ1-1, with TRBD1 perhaps the D gene, on 5 matching bases. The nucleotide sequence is given as TGTGCCAGCAGCTTAGATATCAGGGAGCCAGCTTTCTTT. It is translated as CASSLDIREPAFF.